The following is a T cell receptor (beta chain) sequence with its context. This entry belongs to a study of control samples from healthy donors and cancer patients. Clones were sequenced by immunoSEQ multiplex PCR, and TCRdb holds only the in-frame ones, with some missing. Counted here are 400,000 to 450,000 clones, approximately 92% occurring once; the ten biggest clones make up 5% to 8%. The clonotype originates from a man aged 35 to 55 with head and neck cancer. The specimen sequenced was PBMCs.

CDR3 DNA: TGTGCCTGGGACAGGGGGCGAGGTACGCAAGAGACCCAGTACTTC. It specifies CAWDRGRGTQETQYF. V and J are TRBV30 and TRBJ2-5; 10 bases line up with TRBD1. This CDR3 has 15 residues. V lost 5 bases to trimming and J lost 2 bases; unmatched junction nucleotides: 8. Germline V gene data show CDR1 as GTSNPN and CDR2 as SVGIG (reference sequence).